This T cell receptor (beta chain) was captured in a study of blood T cell repertoires in COVID-19. The CDR3 length is 15 residues. V lost 5 bases, J lost 3 bases, and 4 bases stayed unmatched. Germline lookup yields CDR1 MNHEY and CDR2 SMNVEV (reference sequence). In the original analysis: Estimation of nucleated cell counts was performed using reference gene primer amplification. Repertoires were generated with immunoSEQ multiplex PCR, while TCRdb's copy carries only in-frame clones and drops some. V, J and clone size are those of that table, while D and trimming were read from the DNA. The sample holds about 150,000 clones; 85% are singletons and the top ten take around 8%.

This clonotype was sampled from a woman aged 60-70 years with COVID-19, enrolled during active disease. The gene calls are TRBV27 and TRBJ1-2; TRBD1 aligns across 12 bases. The material sequenced was peripheral blood. The DNA of the CDR3 is TGTGCCAGCAGTCCATGGGACAGGGGGCACTATGGCTACACCTTC. Translated: CASSPWDRGHYGYTF.